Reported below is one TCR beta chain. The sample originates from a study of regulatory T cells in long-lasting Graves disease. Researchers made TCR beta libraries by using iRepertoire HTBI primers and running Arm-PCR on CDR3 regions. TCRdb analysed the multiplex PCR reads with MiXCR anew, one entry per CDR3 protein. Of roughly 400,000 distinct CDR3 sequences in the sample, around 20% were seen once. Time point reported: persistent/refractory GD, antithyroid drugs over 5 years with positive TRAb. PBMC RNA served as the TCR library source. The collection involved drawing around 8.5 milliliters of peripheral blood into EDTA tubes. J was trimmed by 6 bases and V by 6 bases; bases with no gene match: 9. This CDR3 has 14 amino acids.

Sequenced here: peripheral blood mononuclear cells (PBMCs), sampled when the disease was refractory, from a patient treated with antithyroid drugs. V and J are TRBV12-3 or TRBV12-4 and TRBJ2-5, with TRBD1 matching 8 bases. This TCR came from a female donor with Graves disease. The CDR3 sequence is CASRLQGASKTQYF. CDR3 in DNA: TGTGCCAGCAGACTTCAGGGGGCATCGAAGACCCAGTACTTC.